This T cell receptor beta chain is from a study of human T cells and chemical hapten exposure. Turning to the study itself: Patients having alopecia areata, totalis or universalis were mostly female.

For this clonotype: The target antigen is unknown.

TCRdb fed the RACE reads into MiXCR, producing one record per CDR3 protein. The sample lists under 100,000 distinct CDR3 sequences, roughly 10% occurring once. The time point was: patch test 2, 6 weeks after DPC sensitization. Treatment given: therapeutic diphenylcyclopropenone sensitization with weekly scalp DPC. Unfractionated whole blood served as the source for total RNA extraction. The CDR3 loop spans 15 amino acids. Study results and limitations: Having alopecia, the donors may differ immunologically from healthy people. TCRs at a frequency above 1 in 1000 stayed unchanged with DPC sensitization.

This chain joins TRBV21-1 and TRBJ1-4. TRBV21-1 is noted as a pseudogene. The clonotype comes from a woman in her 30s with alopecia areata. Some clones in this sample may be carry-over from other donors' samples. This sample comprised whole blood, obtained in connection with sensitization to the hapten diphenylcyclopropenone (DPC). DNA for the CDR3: TGTGCCAGCAGCAAAGGGTGTGCAACTAATGAAAAACTGTTTTTT. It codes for CASSKGCATNEKLFF.